A selection of T cell receptor beta chains follows, all from one sample in a study of cytomegalovirus exposure and HLA in healthy donors. Data came from immunoSEQ multiplex PCR; TCRdb stores just in-frame clones and leaves some out. The sample holds some 140,000 clones; roughly four fifths are singletons and the top ten take 1.8%. Sequences were obtained from PBMCs. These receptors all stem from a female donor in good health and CMV-seropositive. Each CDR3 is given with its conserved first and last residue. The order of the fields is clone size, J gene, D gene, V gene, CDR3 protein, CDR3 DNA. A D gene is named only where the DNA matches it firmly. The size entry is marked missing in some rows and otherwise reads once, few, many or a size class.

clone_size: -
j_call: TRBJ2-5
d_call: -
v_call: TRBV11-2
cdr3_aa: CASRLGAETQYF
cdr3_nt: TGTGCCAGCAGATTAGGGGCGGAGACCCAGTACTTC

clone_size: -
j_call: TRBJ2-3
d_call: TRBD2
v_call: TRBV4-1
cdr3_aa: CASSQGLAGVDTQYF
cdr3_nt: TGCGCCAGCAGCCAAGGCCTAGCGGGAGTAGATACGCAGTATTTT

clone_size: once
j_call: TRBJ2-7
d_call: -
v_call: TRBV6-1
cdr3_aa: CASSEEVRDEQYF
cdr3_nt: TGTGCCAGCAGTGAAGAGGTCAGGGACGAGCAGTACTTC

clone_size: -
j_call: TRBJ1-4
d_call: -
v_call: TRBV4-2
cdr3_aa: CASSQDHRQEKLFF
cdr3_nt: TGTGCCAGCAGCCAAGATCACAGGCAGGAAAAACTGTTTTTT

clone_size: -
j_call: TRBJ2-3
d_call: -
v_call: TRBV2
cdr3_aa: CASGLAATDTQYF
cdr3_nt: TGTGCCAGCGGTCTAGCCGCCACAGATACGCAGTATTTT

clone_size: once
j_call: TRBJ2-1
d_call: -
v_call: TRBV19
cdr3_aa: CASSTYSGNNEQFF
cdr3_nt: TGTGCCAGTAGTACCTATTCAGGAAACAATGAGCAGTTCTTC

clone_size: -
j_call: TRBJ2-1
d_call: TRBD1
v_call: TRBV19
cdr3_aa: CASSIEDRASSYNEQFF
cdr3_nt: TGTGCCAGTAGTATAGAGGACAGGGCCAGCTCCTACAATGAGCAGTTCTTC

clone_size: -
j_call: TRBJ1-2
d_call: -
v_call: TRBV30
cdr3_aa: CAWSVLRVHGYTF
cdr3_nt: TGTGCCTGGAGTGTACTCAGGGTCCATGGCTACACCTTC

clone_size: -
j_call: TRBJ1-1
d_call: -
v_call: TRBV30
cdr3_aa: CAWSARARTEAFF
cdr3_nt: TGTGCCTGGAGTGCCAGGGCGAGGACTGAAGCTTTCTTT

clone_size: -
j_call: TRBJ2-3
d_call: TRBD2
v_call: TRBV5-6
cdr3_aa: CASSLGGASGTDTQYF
cdr3_nt: TGTGCCAGCAGCTTGGGGGGGGCTAGCGGGACCGATACGCAGTATTTT

clone_size: -
j_call: TRBJ2-7
d_call: TRBD2
v_call: TRBV5-6
cdr3_aa: CASSLVGSGGAREQYF
cdr3_nt: TGTGCCAGCAGCTTGGTTGGTAGCGGGGGGGCGCGGGAGCAGTACTTC

clone_size: -
j_call: TRBJ1-1
d_call: TRBD1
v_call: TRBV14
cdr3_aa: CASSQQGVVAAFF
cdr3_nt: TGTGCCAGCAGCCAACAGGGGGTGGTTGCCGCTTTCTTT

clone_size: -
j_call: TRBJ1-5
d_call: TRBD1
v_call: TRBV28
cdr3_aa: CASSNLSGGNQPQHF
cdr3_nt: TGTGCCAGCAGTAACCTCTCAGGGGGAAATCAGCCCCAGCATTTT

clone_size: -
j_call: TRBJ2-5
d_call: -
v_call: TRBV25-1
cdr3_aa: CASSEEGRGTQYF
cdr3_nt: TGTGCCAGCAGTGAAGAGGGGCGGGGGACCCAGTACTTC

clone_size: -
j_call: TRBJ1-1
d_call: TRBD1
v_call: TRBV2
cdr3_aa: CASRSLDRMNTEAFF
cdr3_nt: TGTGCCAGCAGATCACTGGACAGGATGAACACTGAAGCTTTCTTT

clone_size: -
j_call: TRBJ2-5
d_call: -
v_call: TRBV29-1
cdr3_aa: CSVERTGGETQYF
cdr3_nt: TGCAGCGTTGAGAGAACGGGTGGGGAGACCCAGTACTTC

clone_size: -
j_call: TRBJ2-7
d_call: TRBD1
v_call: TRBV9
cdr3_aa: CASSVGVDRGHHEQYF
cdr3_nt: TGTGCCAGCAGCGTAGGTGTGGACAGGGGCCACCACGAGCAGTACTTC

clone_size: -
j_call: TRBJ2-5
d_call: TRBD2
v_call: TRBV11-2
cdr3_aa: CASSLEGTSGRQETQYF
cdr3_nt: TGTGCCAGCAGCTTAGAAGGGACTAGCGGGAGGCAAGAGACCCAGTACTTC

clone_size: -
j_call: TRBJ1-1
d_call: -
v_call: TRBV7-8
cdr3_aa: CASSLVGVQGPTNAFF
cdr3_nt: TGTGCCAGCAGCTTAGTCGGGGTACAGGGCCCAACTAACGCTTTCTTT

clone_size: -
j_call: TRBJ2-2
d_call: TRBD1
v_call: TRBV30
cdr3_aa: CAWSEAAGGGELFF
cdr3_nt: TGTGCCTGGAGTGAGGCAGCAGGGGGCGGGGAGCTGTTTTTT

clone_size: -
j_call: TRBJ2-5
d_call: TRBD1
v_call: TRBV2
cdr3_aa: CASNRDREETQYF
cdr3_nt: TGTGCCAGCAACCGGGACAGGGAAGAGACCCAGTACTTC

clone_size: -
j_call: TRBJ1-5
d_call: TRBD1
v_call: TRBV5-1
cdr3_aa: CASSTTGGIKPQHF
cdr3_nt: TGCGCCAGCAGCACTACAGGGGGCATTAAGCCCCAGCATTTT

clone_size: -
j_call: TRBJ1-2
d_call: -
v_call: TRBV2
cdr3_aa: CASSEAETNYGYTF
cdr3_nt: TGTGCCAGCAGTGAGGCAGAAACTAACTATGGCTACACCTTC

clone_size: -
j_call: TRBJ2-1
d_call: TRBD2
v_call: TRBV5-1
cdr3_aa: CASSTGTRGDEQFF
cdr3_nt: TGCGCCAGCAGCACCGGGACTAGAGGGGATGAGCAGTTCTTC

clone_size: once
j_call: TRBJ1-5
d_call: -
v_call: TRBV19
cdr3_aa: CASSRERGGNQPQHF
cdr3_nt: TGTGCCAGTAGTAGAGAACGGGGAGGCAATCAGCCCCAGCATTTT

clone_size: -
j_call: TRBJ2-7
d_call: -
v_call: TRBV28
cdr3_aa: CASRYNTGSTTYEQYF
cdr3_nt: TGTGCCAGCAGATACAATACAGGGTCAACGACCTACGAGCAGTACTTC

clone_size: -
j_call: TRBJ2-3
d_call: -
v_call: TRBV5-1
cdr3_aa: CASSLGTVFPNTQYF
cdr3_nt: TGCGCCAGCAGCTTGGGGACAGTGTTTCCAAATACGCAGTATTTT

clone_size: once
j_call: TRBJ1-1
d_call: TRBD1
v_call: TRBV30
cdr3_aa: CAWRRGRGQIHTEAFF
cdr3_nt: TGTGCCTGGCGTCGGGGCCGGGGACAGATACACACTGAAGCTTTCTTT

clone_size: few
j_call: TRBJ2-1
d_call: -
v_call: TRBV6-4
cdr3_aa: CASKAYYVSDEQFF
cdr3_nt: TGTGCCAGCAAAGCCTATTACGTTTCGGATGAGCAGTTCTTC

clone_size: -
j_call: TRBJ1-3
d_call: TRBD1
v_call: TRBV2
cdr3_aa: CASTEQGAGGNTIYF
cdr3_nt: TGTGCCAGCACCGAGCAGGGGGCTGGCGGAAACACCATATATTTT

clone_size: -
j_call: TRBJ2-7
d_call: -
v_call: TRBV29-1
cdr3_aa: CSVEQGSRPYEQYF
cdr3_nt: TGCAGCGTTGAGCAGGGGTCCCGGCCCTACGAGCAGTACTTC

clone_size: -
j_call: TRBJ2-7
d_call: TRBD2
v_call: TRBV2
cdr3_aa: CASSELAGPYEQYF
cdr3_nt: TGTGCCAGCAGTGAACTAGCGGGACCCTACGAGCAGTACTTC

clone_size: -
j_call: TRBJ1-2
d_call: TRBD1
v_call: TRBV5-4
cdr3_aa: CASSWGTGYGYTF
cdr3_nt: TGTGCCAGCAGCTGGGGGACAGGGTATGGCTACACCTTC

clone_size: -
j_call: TRBJ2-1
d_call: TRBD2
v_call: TRBV6-5
cdr3_aa: CASSQAGGSYNEQFF
cdr3_nt: TGTGCCAGCAGCCAAGCGGGAGGGTCCTACAATGAGCAGTTCTTC

clone_size: -
j_call: TRBJ2-1
d_call: -
v_call: TRBV5-1
cdr3_aa: CASSLARRDEQFF
cdr3_nt: TGCGCCAGCAGCTTGGCCCGTCGAGATGAGCAGTTCTTC

clone_size: -
j_call: TRBJ2-2
d_call: -
v_call: TRBV27
cdr3_aa: CASSPGTTNTGELFF
cdr3_nt: TGTGCCAGCAGCCCCGGGACAACGAACACCGGGGAGCTGTTTTTT

clone_size: -
j_call: TRBJ2-1
d_call: TRBD2
v_call: TRBV29-1
cdr3_aa: CSVEGSGGAYNEQFF
cdr3_nt: TGCAGCGTTGAAGGTAGCGGGGGGGCCTACAATGAGCAGTTCTTC

clone_size: -
j_call: TRBJ2-4
d_call: TRBD1
v_call: TRBV6-1
cdr3_aa: CASRGLDREHF
cdr3_nt: TGTGCCAGCAGGGGACTGGACAGGGAGCACTTC

clone_size: once
j_call: TRBJ2-1
d_call: TRBD2
v_call: TRBV4-1
cdr3_aa: CASSQDRASGRLNEQFF
cdr3_nt: TGCGCCAGCAGCCAAGACAGGGCTAGCGGGAGGTTGAATGAGCAGTTCTTC

clone_size: -
j_call: TRBJ2-7
d_call: TRBD1
v_call: TRBV6-1
cdr3_aa: CASSEPLTGVGQYF
cdr3_nt: TGTGCCAGCAGTGAACCGCTAACAGGGGTAGGGCAGTACTTC

clone_size: -
j_call: TRBJ2-6
d_call: -
v_call: TRBV19
cdr3_aa: CASSPRQAKHSGANVLTF
cdr3_nt: TGTGCCAGTAGTCCGCGACAGGCCAAGCATTCTGGGGCCAACGTCCTGACTTTC

clone_size: -
j_call: TRBJ2-1
d_call: TRBD2
v_call: TRBV19
cdr3_aa: CASSQRGTSGRRGSYNEQFF
cdr3_nt: TGTGCCAGTAGTCAAAGGGGGACTAGCGGGAGAAGAGGGTCCTACAATGAGCAGTTCTTC

clone_size: -
j_call: TRBJ2-3
d_call: TRBD1
v_call: TRBV5-1
cdr3_aa: CASSLARDRYTDTQYF
cdr3_nt: TGCGCCAGCAGCTTGGCCCGGGACAGGTACACAGATACGCAGTATTTT

clone_size: -
j_call: TRBJ1-1
d_call: TRBD1
v_call: TRBV9
cdr3_aa: CASSAGTGLNTEAFF
cdr3_nt: TGTGCCAGCAGCGCGGGGACAGGATTAAACACTGAAGCTTTCTTT

clone_size: -
j_call: TRBJ1-1
d_call: -
v_call: TRBV29-1
cdr3_aa: CSGYWTEAFF
cdr3_nt: TGCAGCGGCTACTGGACTGAAGCTTTCTTT

clone_size: -
j_call: TRBJ1-4
d_call: -
v_call: TRBV6-1
cdr3_aa: CASSESGGYNEKLFF
cdr3_nt: TGTGCCAGCAGTGAAAGTGGCGGGTATAATGAAAAACTGTTTTTT

clone_size: -
j_call: TRBJ2-7
d_call: TRBD1
v_call: TRBV30
cdr3_aa: CAWSRGQGFSYEQYF
cdr3_nt: TGTGCCTGGAGCCGGGGACAGGGATTTTCCTACGAGCAGTACTTC

clone_size: once
j_call: TRBJ2-3
d_call: TRBD2
v_call: TRBV7-3
cdr3_aa: CASSPHPGTSGRREGTDTQYF
cdr3_nt: TGTGCCAGCAGCCCCCACCCCGGGACTAGCGGGAGGCGGGAAGGCACAGATACGCAGTATTTT

clone_size: -
j_call: TRBJ2-7
d_call: -
v_call: TRBV6-5
cdr3_aa: CASSLMRGSYEQYF
cdr3_nt: TGTGCCAGCAGTTTAATGAGAGGGTCCTACGAGCAGTACTTC

clone_size: -
j_call: TRBJ2-7
d_call: TRBD1
v_call: TRBV6-1
cdr3_aa: CASSEGQGQNYEQYF
cdr3_nt: TGTGCCAGCAGTGAAGGACAGGGTCAGAACTACGAGCAGTACTTC

clone_size: -
j_call: TRBJ2-5
d_call: TRBD1
v_call: TRBV5-1
cdr3_aa: CASSFLGQGAYETQYF
cdr3_nt: TGCGCCAGCAGCTTTCTCGGACAGGGGGCGTATGAGACCCAGTACTTC

clone_size: once
j_call: TRBJ2-2
d_call: TRBD1
v_call: TRBV7-8
cdr3_aa: CASSSGQAPTGELFF
cdr3_nt: TGTGCCAGCAGCTCCGGACAGGCCCCCACCGGGGAGCTGTTTTTT

clone_size: -
j_call: TRBJ1-5
d_call: -
v_call: TRBV6-1
cdr3_aa: CASSEVGGDNQPQHF
cdr3_nt: TGTGCCAGCAGTGAAGTTGGAGGGGACAATCAGCCCCAGCATTTT